A selection of T cell receptor beta chains follows, all from one sample in a study of PD-L1 blockade in urothelial cancer. Sequencing used immunoSEQ multiplex PCR; TCRdb keeps in-frame clones, though not all of them. The data hold 45,000 to 50,000 clones, with 70% to 80% observed a single time. Sequencing used PBMCs, obtained around atezolizumab (anti-PD-L1) treatment. The receptors were gathered from a man aged 65 to 85 with urothelial cancer. Each CDR3 is given without its conserved first and last residue.

V,J,CDR3
TRBV14,TRBJ2-5,ASTSYLNSETQY
TRBV29-1,TRBJ1-2,SVEVNRPNYGYT
TRBV28,TRBJ2-2,ASLNKPITGELF
TRBV4-1,TRBJ2-1,ASSLGPYRGNEQF
TRBV19,TRBJ1-2,ASSIDRTGLYGYT
TRBV30,TRBJ2-5,AWSSGTSGSFGLTQY
TRBV19,TRBJ2-7,ASSISGNEQY
TRBV9,TRBJ2-1,ASSVWTSGFAEQF
TRBV30,TRBJ1-2,AWTPAGGGQDGYT
TRBV16,TRBJ1-4,ASSHSDRGYEKLF
TRBV27,TRBJ2-5,ASSLTSGRVWETQY
TRBV6-5,TRBJ1-1,ASSYGGTGMNTEAF
TRBV27,TRBJ2-7,ASSDRGVNEQY
TRBV10-2,TRBJ1-3,ASHGGTGNTIY
TRBV11-3,TRBJ2-2,ASSPGQGGTGELF
TRBV6-1,TRBJ1-5,ASSLQGSGQPQH